The 2 T cell receptor beta chains listed next were all sequenced from one sample in a study of brain T cells in children with intractable seizures. The assay was immunoSEQ multiplex PCR, and TCRdb's table has in-frame clones only and misses some. The sample lists 88,000 or so clones, approximately 89% seen once, with approximately 24% in the top ten. The specimen comprised peripheral blood, sampled at surgery. The receptors were gathered from a girl aged 2 to 9 with Rasmussen encephalitis and intractable seizures.

The chain links TRBV15 to TRBJ1-5; D is undetermined. V was trimmed by 0 bases and J by 7 bases, leaving 10 bases between them. The V gene's germline CDR1 is LNHNV and CDR2 YYDKDF (reference sequence). The CDR3 is 14 residues long. The CDR3 DNA reads TGTGCCACCAGCAGAGATCTAGAGAGCCAGCCCCAGCATTTT. Translation: CATSRDLESQPQHF. The variable domain in full, completed from reference TRBV15 and TRBJ1-5, reads DAMVIQNPRYQVTQFGKPVTLSCSQTLNHNVMYWYQQKSSQAPKLLFHYYDKDFNNEADTPDNFQSRRPNTSFCFLDIRSPGLGDTAMYLCATSRDLESQPQHFGDGTRLSIL.

This chain joins TRBV9 and TRBJ2-6, with D hard to call. Per the germline V gene, CDR1 is SGDLS and CDR2 is YYNGEE. Trimming removed 4 bases from V and 0 bases from J, with 5 bases in between. The CDR3 is 14 amino acids. The CDR3 sequence is CASSKYSGANVLTF. The DNA for the CDR3 is TGTGCCAGCAGCAAGTACTCTGGGGCCAACGTCCTGACTTTC. The entire variable domain, with the rest obtained from reference TRBV9 and TRBJ2-6, is as follows: DSGVTQTPKHLITATGQRVTLRCSPRSGDLSVYWYQQSLDQGLQFLIQYYNGEERAKGNILERFSAQQFPDLHSELNLSSLELGDSALYFCASSKYSGANVLTFGAGSRLTVL.